This is a list of T cell receptor beta chains from one sample in a study of T cells in Graves' hyperthyroidism and ophthalmopathy. TCRdb reanalysed the multiplex PCR reads using MiXCR and keeps one entry per CDR3 protein. The sample includes hundreds of thousands of distinct CDR3 sequences, about a sixth of them seen just once. Sequencing was carried out using blood. These TCRs come from a woman in her forties with Graves' ophthalmopathy. The CDR3 runs from the conserved cysteine through the conserved F or W. A D gene is named only where the DNA matches it firmly. The listing skips clone size in some rows; elsewhere it reads once, few, many or a size class.

CDR3 DNA,CDR3 protein,D gene,clone size,V gene,J gene,CDR3 length
TGTGCCACCAGCAGAGGTGACAGGCTCGGGGGGGGAGATAAACGGAATGAGCAGTTCTTC,CATSRGDRLGGGDKRNEQFF,TRBD2,.,TRBV15,TRBJ2-1,20
TGTGCCAGCAGCCCCGGACTAGCGGACTCCTACAATGAGCAGTTCTTC,CASSPGLADSYNEQFF,TRBD2,.,TRBV7-6,TRBJ2-1,16
TGCGCCAGCAGCTTGGCGACAGCCTCCTATAATTCACCCCTCCACTTT,CASSLATASYNSPLHF,.,many,TRBV5-1,TRBJ1-6,16
TGTGCCAGCAGTTTAGACGGGACCGCGTTCTCTGTGAGCAATCAGCCCCAGCATTTT,CASSLDGTAFSVSNQPQHF,.,many,TRBV28,TRBJ1-5,19
TGCGCCAGCAGCCAAATCGGGACAATAAATGGCTACACCTTC,CASSQIGTINGYTF,.,few,TRBV4-1,TRBJ1-2,14
TGTGCCAGCAGCTTGGATCTGAGGACTAGCGACGAGACCCAGTACTTC,CASSLDLRTSDETQYF,TRBD2,few,TRBV5-4,TRBJ2-5,16
TGTGCCAGCAGCCCACCCGGGACTAGTCTGTATTTT,CASSPPGTSLYF,TRBD2,many,TRBV13,TRBJ2-3,12
TGTGCCAGCAGTTTGGGCCCTACGGGCTTGGAGGGAGATGAGCAGTTCTTC,CASSLGPTGLEGDEQFF,.,.,TRBV7-8,TRBJ2-1,17
TGTGCCAGCAGTATAGCCTCCGGACAGGGGGAGACCCAGTACTTC,CASSIASGQGETQYF,TRBD1,many,TRBV6-1,TRBJ2-5,15
TGCAGTGCTAGAGACTACAGGGGATGGGCCGAGCAGTACTTC,CSARDYRGWAEQYF,TRBD1,.,TRBV20-1,TRBJ2-7,14
TGTGCCAGCAGCCAAGGTCCCTCTTGGGCGCAAGATACGCAGTATTTT,CASSQGPSWAQDTQYF,.,.,TRBV4-2,TRBJ2-3,16
TGTGCCAGCAGCTTAAGCCTAGCGGGGCGCTACAATGAGCAGTTCTTC,CASSLSLAGRYNEQFF,TRBD2,.,TRBV7-2,TRBJ2-1,16
TGCGCCAGCAGCCTCCGGGACAGCCACAATGAGCAGTTCTTC,CASSLRDSHNEQFF,TRBD1,many,TRBV5-1,TRBJ2-1,14
TGTGCCAGCAGCCCTTTGGGCGGGAGCGGGGAGACCCAGTACTTC,CASSPLGGSGETQYF,TRBD2,many,TRBV11-2,TRBJ2-5,15
TGCAGTGCTAGAGCTGCCGGGGGGCGCACAGATACGCAGTATTTT,CSARAAGGRTDTQYF,.,few,TRBV20-1,TRBJ2-3,15
TGCGCCAGCAGCCAAGTTGGGACAGGGTTCTACAATGAGCAGTTCTTC,CASSQVGTGFYNEQFF,TRBD1,.,TRBV4-3,TRBJ2-1,16
TGTGCCAGCAGTTTATTGGAGAGGGATGGCTACACCTTC,CASSLLERDGYTF,.,many,TRBV12-3/TRBV12-4,TRBJ1-2,13
TGTGCCAGCTCACCACCGAAAAAGGGGGCCACTGAAGCTTTCTTT,CASSPPKKGATEAFF,TRBD1,.,TRBV18,TRBJ1-1,15
TGTGCCAGCAGGCCCCGGGGGGCCCCCTTGAACACTGAAGCTTTCTTT,CASRPRGAPLNTEAFF,.,many,TRBV28,TRBJ1-1,16
TGTGCCAGTAGTATAGACGATAGACAGAGCTACGAGCAGTACTTC,CASSIDDRQSYEQYF,.,few,TRBV19,TRBJ2-7,15
TGCAGTGCTAGAGGGACTGACTACACTGAAGCTTTCTTT,CSARGTDYTEAFF,.,.,TRBV20-1,TRBJ1-1,13
TGTGCCAGCAATGAGGGTGGGCGCGCCTACGAGCAGTACTTC,CASNEGGRAYEQYF,.,few,TRBV19,TRBJ2-7,14
TGCGCCAGCAGCTTGGGATCATTGAACACTGAAGCTTTCTTT,CASSLGSLNTEAFF,.,many,TRBV5-1,TRBJ1-1,14
TGCGCCAGCAGCTTGGAGCAAAACAGGGGCCAAGAGACCCAGTACTTC,CASSLEQNRGQETQYF,TRBD1,few,TRBV5-1,TRBJ2-5,16
TGTGCCAGCAGTCGGGACAGGCCGGATGGCTACACCTTC,CASSRDRPDGYTF,TRBD1,many,TRBV2,TRBJ1-2,13
TGTGCCAGCAGCCCCCGGACTAGCTTCACTAGCACAGATACGCAGTATTTT,CASSPRTSFTSTDTQYF,TRBD2,many,TRBV7-9,TRBJ2-3,17
TGTGCCAGCAGCTTGGGGACAGGGAATTCACCCCTCCACTTT,CASSLGTGNSPLHF,TRBD1,many,TRBV5-8,TRBJ1-6,14
TGTGCCAGCAGCTTATTACCAGGGATGTACCAAGAGACCCAGTACTTC,CASSLLPGMYQETQYF,.,.,TRBV7-9,TRBJ2-5,16
TGTGCCAGCAGCCCCACGAGGGTTCGCACCGGGGAGCTGTTTTTT,CASSPTRVRTGELFF,.,many,TRBV3-1,TRBJ2-2,15
TGTGCCAGCAGTCCAGAAATTCTCTCTGCTTTCTTT,CASSPEILSAFF,.,many,TRBV6-1,TRBJ1-1,12
TGTGCCAGCAGGAGGACAGGGGCGGACTATGGCTACACCTTC,CASRRTGADYGYTF,TRBD1,.,TRBV27,TRBJ1-2,14
TGTGCCAGCAAGCCCGACCCGTTGGGAACATACAATGAGCAGTTCTTC,CASKPDPLGTYNEQFF,.,few,TRBV4-2,TRBJ2-1,16
TGTGCCATCAGTGCCGACAGGGACGAGCAGTACTTC,CAISADRDEQYF,TRBD1,many,TRBV10-3,TRBJ2-7,12
TGTGCCAGCATGGGTTCCTACAATGAGCAGTTCTTC,CASMGSYNEQFF,.,many,TRBV6-1,TRBJ2-1,12
TGCAGTGTTCCCACAGGGGCCTACGAGCAGTACTTC,CSVPTGAYEQYF,TRBD1,many,TRBV20-1,TRBJ2-7,12
TGCGCCAGCAGCCTGGTAGCGGGGGGGCTCAGCCATGAGCAGTTCTTC,CASSLVAGGLSHEQFF,TRBD2,many,TRBV5-1,TRBJ2-1,16
TGCAGTGCCAAGAAGACCCTTAGCACAGATACGCAGTATTTT,CSAKKTLSTDTQYF,.,many,TRBV20-1,TRBJ2-3,14
TGTGCCAGCACCGAATTTCCCACTAGCTCCGGTGAGCAGTTCTTC,CASTEFPTSSGEQFF,.,few,TRBV27,TRBJ2-1,15
TGTGCCAGCAGTTTATATAGGAATTCACCCCTCCACTTT,CASSLYRNSPLHF,.,.,TRBV12-3/TRBV12-4,TRBJ1-6,13
TGTGCCAGCAGCGCAACGAGGGGGCCTGAGACCCAGTACTTC,CASSATRGPETQYF,TRBD1,.,TRBV11-2,TRBJ2-5,14
TGTGCCAGCAGCTTGGAGCCGGGCTCCTACAATGAGCAGTTCTTC,CASSLEPGSYNEQFF,.,few,TRBV5-8,TRBJ2-1,15
TGTGCCAGCAGCCGATTAGGGGAGGATGGCTACACCTTC,CASSRLGEDGYTF,.,few,TRBV3-1,TRBJ1-2,13
TGTGCCAGCAGCCCTGGACAGGGGCTATCTACGGGAAATGAGCAGTTCTTC,CASSPGQGLSTGNEQFF,TRBD1,few,TRBV5-8,TRBJ2-1,17
TGCAGTGCTAGAGGACGAGGACTAACCTACGAGCAGTACTTC,CSARGRGLTYEQYF,.,many,TRBV20-1,TRBJ2-7,14
TGCGCCAGCAGCTGGGGTATTTCCGGAAACACCATATATTTT,CASSWGISGNTIYF,.,few,TRBV5-1,TRBJ1-3,14
TGTGCCAGTACCTCCCAGGGAGGGGGCCAGGGCAATCAGCCCCAGCATTTT,CASTSQGGGQGNQPQHF,TRBD1,.,TRBV19,TRBJ1-5,17
TGTGCCAGCAGTCCTTACCTAGAGGTTGCCTATGGCTACACCTTC,CASSPYLEVAYGYTF,.,many,TRBV28,TRBJ1-2,15
TGTGCCAGCAGTCCCGGCAGGTTTAACAATCAGCCCCAGCATTTT,CASSPGRFNNQPQHF,.,few,TRBV6-1,TRBJ1-5,15
TGTGCCAGCAGCCAAGATGAAACCGGGACAGCGGGCTATGGCTACACCTTC,CASSQDETGTAGYGYTF,TRBD1,many,TRBV3-1,TRBJ1-2,17
TGTGCCAGCATGAGTACCAGGGCGAACACCGGGGAGCTGTTTTTT,CASMSTRANTGELFF,.,.,TRBV2,TRBJ2-2,15
TGTGCCAGCAGGGCATCCGGGACAAACACTGAAGCTTTCTTT,CASRASGTNTEAFF,.,many,TRBV6-1,TRBJ1-1,14
TGTGCCAGCAGCTTTCAAACGGGTAGCGCAGGGCCGGGGACCGGGGAGCTGTTTTTT,CASSFQTGSAGPGTGELFF,.,.,TRBV11-2,TRBJ2-2,19
TGTGCCAGCAGCTTTCAAGTGGGCGGACGGACCCATTCCACCCGGGCTTTCTTT,CASSFQVGGRTHSTRAFF,.,many,TRBV7-2,TRBJ1-1,18